These 10 T cell receptor beta chains were all obtained from the same sample, sequenced in a study of cytomegalovirus exposure and HLA in healthy donors (dated by TCRdb to about 2017). The library was made by the immunoSEQ multiplex PCR assay. The multiplex PCR relied on a mix of 60 forward primers for TCR Vbeta segments and 13 reverse primers for TCR Jbeta segments. TCRdb limited this immuneACCESS table to in-frame rearrangements with V and J called. A share of clones is missing; checked studies link under half to unresolved V genes, and the rest is unexplained. The sample table lists approximately 160,000 clones, 78% of them with a count of one. The ten biggest clones cover around 7% of the sample. The sample consisted of PBMCs. The receptors were gathered from a woman aged 40 to 50 in good health and CMV-seropositive.

This chain joins TRBV30 and TRBJ1-6; 10 bases agree with TRBD1. This CDR3 has 14 amino acids. CDR1 and CDR2 from the germline V gene are GTSNPN and SVGIG (reference sequence). Trimming cost V 3 bases and J 11 bases; bases outside gene matches: 7. CDR3 in DNA: TGTGCCTGGAGGAAGCTGGGACAGGGGACACCCCTCCACTTT. It specifies CAWRKLGQGTPLHF.

The chain uses TRBV7-2 and TRBJ2-6; the match to TRBD1 covers 9 bases. The ends lost 2 bases at V and 4 bases at J; junction bases unmatched: 6. The germline V gene has CDR1 SGHTA and CDR2 FQGNSA. The CDR3 runs to 17 residues. Here the CDR3 DNA reads TGTGCCAGCAGCTTACGGACAGGGGTATCCGGGGCCAACGTCCTGACTTTC. This gives the protein CASSLRTGVSGANVLTF.

The J gene is TRBJ2-1, the V gene TRBV14; D gene unclear. V shed 5 bases and J shed 9 bases, with 11 bases lying between them. CDR3 length: 12 residues. The germline gives CDR1 SGHDN, CDR2 FVKESK. The CDR3 loop reads CASSVTSTEQFF. CDR3 DNA: TGTGCCAGCAGCGTGACTTCCACTGAGCAGTTCTTC.

This sequence joins TRBV10-3 and TRBJ2-3; 12 positions match TRBD2. The germline gives CDR1 ENHRY, CDR2 SYGVKD. J was trimmed by 3 bases and V by 7 bases; bases with no gene match: 8. The CDR3 contains 16 residues. The CDR3 nucleotides read TGTGCCATCAAGAAGACTAGCGGGGGAGGTACAGATACGCAGTATTTT. It yields the protein CAIKKTSGGGTDTQYF.

The chain employs TRBV5-1 and TRBJ2-7; TRBD2 agrees at 8 bases. The CDR3 has 14 amino acids. The V gene's germline CDR1 is SGHRS and CDR2 YFSETQ. V was clipped by 2 bases and J by 0 bases; unmatched bases: 1. This CDR3 is CASSFSGNSYEQYF. In nucleotides, the CDR3 is TGCGCCAGCAGCTTTAGCGGGAACTCCTACGAGCAGTACTTC.

The chain links TRBV30 to TRBJ1-5; maybe TRBD1 (5 bases). The CDR3 length is 13 residues. Deletions cut 1 base from V and 4 bases from J, with 8 bases between. The germline gives CDR1 GTSNPN, CDR2 SVGIG (reference sequence). Here the CDR3 reads CAWSGRGNQPQHF. CDR3 nucleotides: TGTGCCTGGAGTGGGAGGGGAAATCAGCCCCAGCATTTT. The complete variable domain, with remaining parts taken from reference TRBV30 and TRBJ1-5, reads SQTIHQWPATLVQPVGSPLSLECTVEGTSNPNLYWYRQAAGRGLQLLFYSVGIGQISSEVPQNLSASRPQDRQFILSSKKLLLSDSGFYLCAWSGRGNQPQHFGDGTRLSIL.

This clone was counted between two and nine times. The chain employs TRBV28 and TRBJ1-2, with TRBD1 matching over 8 bases. The CDR3 spans 13 residues. Trimming took 0 bases from V and 6 from J; bases not matched to a gene: 0. Germline V gene lookup returns CDR1 MDHEN and CDR2 SYDVKM. CDR3 amino acids: CASSLWTGDGYTF. The CDR3 nucleotides read TGTGCCAGCAGTTTATGGACAGGGGATGGCTACACCTTC.

This clone was counted a few times. DNA of the CDR3: TGTGCCTGGAGCTCCGGGACTCGCAGCACAGATACGCAGTATTTT. Amino acids: CAWSSGTRSTDTQYF. The chain is built from TRBV30 and TRBJ2-3; D is perhaps TRBD2 (6 bases). The CDR3 sequence is 15 residues long. The V and J ends lost 3 bases and 0 bases respectively, with 13 bases between them. Germline lookup yields CDR1 GTSNPN and CDR2 SVGIG (reference sequence).

In regard to this clone: The sample holds other DNA sequences that translate to the same CDR3. The CDR3 loop reads CASSPGTGNQPQHF. DNA for the CDR3: TGTGCCAGCAGTCCCGGGACAGGCAATCAGCCCCAGCATTTT. V and J are TRBV27 and TRBJ1-5, with 7 positions matching TRBD1. From germline, CDR1 is MNHEY and CDR2 SMNVEV (reference sequence). Germline trimming cut 5 bases from V and 2 bases from J; bases unmatched to any gene: 3. This CDR3 spans 14 amino acids.

The gene calls are TRBV11-2 and TRBJ2-5, with TRBD2 as a possible D gene (6 bases). This CDR3 has 14 residues. The germline V gene has CDR1 SGHAT and CDR2 FQNNGV. V lost 5 bases and J lost 2, with 12 bases in between. This CDR3 reads CASSRQGLQETQYF. The CDR3 DNA follows: TGTGCCAGCAGCCGTCAGGGACTTCAAGAGACCCAGTACTTC.